This TCR beta chain was observed in a study of OX40 agonist ivuxolimab in advanced cancers. Study in general: Every 2 weeks, patients got intravenous ivuxolimab at one of six dose levels (0.01-10 mg/kg). Study-wide results and limits: Both blood CD4+ and CD8+ T cells showed clonal growth by week 6 at 0.1 to 3.0 mg/kg.

Between the trimmed V and J ends, which lost 6 bases and 5 bases, there was a span of 20 bases. In germline, CDR1 is KGHSH, CDR2 LQKENI. CDR3 length: 15 amino acids. A note on this clone: Its specificity is unknown.

The repertoire was sequenced with immunoSEQ multiplex PCR; TCRdb's copy has only in-frame clones and lacks some. Among tens of thousands of clones listed, about 86% were seen once. This receptor was identified in an adult with an advanced solid tumor such as melanoma, head and neck, liver or kidney cancer. The chain recombines TRBV18 with TRBJ2-7; D assignment may be TRBD1 or TRBD2 (5 bases each). The sample consisted of CD4+ or CD8+ T cells sorted from blood, taken in a trial of the OX40 agonist ivuxolimab. CDR3 in amino acids: CASSRGLEGVNEQYF. The CDR3 DNA sequence: TGTGCCAGCTCGAGGGGCCTCGAGGGTGTCAACGAGCAGTACTTC.